This T cell receptor (beta chain) was captured in a study of beta chain features in type 1 diabetes. For the study at large: Patient and healthy donor groups were alike in age, gender and cell yields. Broader study findings: In all four CD4+ subsets, TCRB CDR3 length was significantly, moderately reduced in type 1 diabetes.

The ends lost 0 bases at V and 3 bases at J; junction bases unmatched: 8. This CDR3 contains 18 residues. CDR1 and CDR2 (germline): LGHNT, FRNRAP. This clone has a handful of counts. Its specificity is unknown. Expressed TCRB transcripts got sequenced, as all isolated RNA was reverse transcribed. Sequencing used immunoSEQ multiplex PCR; TCRdb keeps in-frame clones, though not all of them. Of 300,000 to 400,000 clones listed, around 9.3% are singletons. The TCR sequence derives from a man in his thirties or forties with type 1 diabetes. Specimen: central memory CD4+ T cells from blood. The chain uses TRBV12-5 and TRBJ2-4; 10 bases align to TRBD2. This CDR3 is CASGLVRSSGGHKNIQYF. The CDR3 bases are TGTGCTAGTGGTTTGGTAAGGTCTAGCGGGGGTCACAAAAACATTCAGTACTTC. Based on the CDR3 plus reference TRBV12-5 and TRBJ2-4, the full variable domain is DARVTQTPRHKVTEMGQEVTMRCQPILGHNTVFWYRQTMMQGLELLAYFRNRAPLDDSGMPKDRFSAEMPDATLATLKIQPSEPRDSAVYFCASGLVRSSGGHKNIQYFGAGTRLSVL.